Each of the 25 T cell receptor beta chains below was sequenced from the same sample in a study of blood T cell repertoires in COVID-19. The method was immunoSEQ multiplex PCR; TCRdb's version includes in-frame clones alone and lacks a portion of them. The sample gives 300,000 to 450,000 clones, 80% to 90% of which show up once; approximately 1% is in the top ten. The sample comprised PBMCs or T cells enriched from blood (not recorded which). Receptors originate from a man between 18 and 29 years old who had recovered from COVID-19.

V gene TRBV6-2 or TRBV6-3 combines with J gene TRBJ1-3; no reliable D call. The CDR3 runs to 13 residues. Germline lookup yields CDR1 MNHEY and CDR2 SVGEGT. Trimming left V 6 bases short and J 0 bases short, with 6 bases between. The CDR3 nucleotides are TGTGCCAGCAGCGACTTCTCTGGAAACACCATATATTTT. This gives the protein CASSDFSGNTIYF.

The rearrangement links TRBV5-5 to TRBJ1-2, with 8 bases lining up with TRBD1. J gave up 5 bases and V 7 bases, and 7 bases lay outside the gene matches. CDR3 length: 13 residues. Germline V lookup: CDR1 SGHKS, CDR2 YYEKEE (reference sequence). The CDR3 here is CASGTGQAYGYTF. CDR3 nucleotide sequence: TGTGCCAGCGGAACGGGACAGGCTTATGGCTACACCTTC.

The chain carries TRBV19 and TRBJ1-1; weak D call: TRBD1 (5 bases). The V end lost 2 bases, the J end lost 4 bases, and 5 bases lay between the germline ends. Looked up from germline, CDR1 is LNHDA and CDR2 is SQIVND (reference sequence). The CDR3 totals 12 residues. CDR3 residues: CASSIQGTEAFF. CDR3 nucleotide sequence: TGTGCCAGTAGTATACAGGGCACTGAAGCTTTCTTT.

This clone was counted a few times. The rearrangement joins TRBV28 to TRBJ1-6; 10 bases align to TRBD1. CDR1 MDHEN and CDR2 SYDVKM come from the germline V gene. V lost 5 bases and J lost 9; bases outside the gene matches: 4. The length of the CDR3 is 14 residues. The CDR3 sequence: CASSMTGGLSPLHF. The CDR3 DNA is TGTGCCAGCAGTATGACAGGGGGCCTTTCACCCCTCCACTTT.

The V gene is TRBV5-1, the J gene TRBJ1-5, with D maybe TRBD1 (5 bases). The CDR3 contains 15 residues. Germline CDR1 SGHRS, CDR2 YFSETQ. Trimming took off 0 bases at V and 0 bases at J, with 7 bases between the two ends. The CDR3 nucleotides are TGCGCCAGCAGCTTGGGACAGAATAGCAATCAGCCCCAGCATTTT. Protein: CASSLGQNSNQPQHF. Complete variable domain (other parts from reference TRBV5-1 and TRBJ1-5): KAGVTQTPRYLIKTRGQQVTLSCSPISGHRSVSWYQQTPGQGLQFLFEYFSETQRNKGNFPGRFSGRQFSNSRSEMNVSTLELGDSALYLCASSLGQNSNQPQHFGDGTRLSIL.

The gene calls are TRBV27 and TRBJ2-2, with 8 bases that match TRBD1. This CDR3 is built from 16 residues. The trim removed 5 bases at V and 0 bases at J, leaving 5 bases unmatched. CDR1 and CDR2 (germline): MNHEY, SMNVEV (reference sequence). In nucleotides, the CDR3 is TGTGCCAGCAGTCCCAGGGGGCCAGCGAACACCGGGGAGCTGTTTTTT. Its translation: CASSPRGPANTGELFF.

The J gene is TRBJ2-3, the V gene TRBV3-1 (or the pseudogene TRBV3-2); D gene unclear. Between the trimmed V and J ends, which lost 0 bases and 6 bases, there was a span of 10 bases. CDR3 length: 14 residues. Germline V gives CDR1 LGHDT, CDR2 YNNKEL (reference sequence). CDR3 loop: CASSQEYHRDTQYF. The CDR3 bases are TGTGCCAGCAGCCAAGAGTACCACCGGGATACGCAGTATTTT.

The genes are TRBV5-1 and TRBJ2-1; 8 bases align to TRBD2. CDR3 length: 13 amino acids. Germline V gene data show CDR1 as SGHRS and CDR2 as YFSETQ. The trim removed 0 bases at V and 8 bases at J, leaving 1 base unmatched. CDR3 sequence: CASSLGSGDEQFF. For the CDR3, the DNA is TGCGCCAGCAGCTTGGGTAGCGGGGATGAGCAGTTCTTC.

This chain connects TRBV4-1 to TRBJ2-1, with TRBD2 identical over 10 bases. Unmatched junction bases numbered 8, after V lost 1 base and J lost 8 bases. Germline values: CDR1 MGHRA, CDR2 YSYEKL. The CDR3 runs to 16 residues. The CDR3 DNA reads as TGCGCCAGCAGCCAAGTTCTAGCGGGAGAACGGGATGAGCAGTTCTTC. Protein: CASSQVLAGERDEQFF.

The CDR3: CASSPVQGADTEAFF. The CDR3, as DNA: TGTGCCAGCTCACCTGTACAGGGGGCGGACACTGAAGCTTTCTTT. The genes are TRBV18 and TRBJ1-1; TRBD1 matches at 9 bases. Germline V gene lookup returns CDR1 KGHSH and CDR2 LQKENI. This CDR3 is 15 amino acids long. V shed 3 bases and J 3 bases; nucleotides not matched to a gene: 5.

This chain uses TRBV6-1 with TRBJ1-6; D uncertain. Germline V gene data show CDR1 as MNHNS and CDR2 as SASEGT. This CDR3 is 14 amino acids long. Trimming took 3 bases from V and 3 from J, leaving 6 bases between them. CDR3 sequence (DNA): TGTGCCAGCAGTGAGCAGGTCTATAATTCACCCCTCCACTTT. Its translation: CASSEQVYNSPLHF.

This clone was recorded only once. This chain connects TRBV19 to TRBJ1-2; TRBD1 is a possible D gene (6 bases). The germline V gene has CDR1 LNHDA and CDR2 SQIVND (reference sequence). This CDR3 comprises 13 residues. V lost 6 bases and J lost 2, with 10 bases in between. CDR3 DNA sequence: TGTGCCAGTAGGTTTGACAGGAACTATGGCTACACCTTC. Residues: CASRFDRNYGYTF.

The genes are TRBV6-5 and TRBJ2-3; D is undetermined. V lost 2 bases, J lost 0 bases, and 12 bases lay in between. Germline assignment: CDR1 MNHEY and CDR2 SVGAGI. There are 16 residues in the CDR3. The DNA of the CDR3 is TGTGCCAGCAGTTACGCGCCTTCTACTAGCACAGATACGCAGTATTTT. Translated, it gives CASSYAPSTSTDTQYF.

The chain joins TRBV3-1 (or the pseudogene TRBV3-2) to TRBJ1-2; 7 nucleotides line up with TRBD1. The germline V gene encodes CDR1 LGHDT and CDR2 YNNKEL (reference sequence). The V gene end was trimmed by 1 base and the J gene end by 1 base; junction bases not matched to a gene: 9. The length of the CDR3 is 17 residues. CDR3 sequence reads: CASSQVTDRNLNYGYTF. In DNA, the CDR3 is TGTGCCAGCAGCCAAGTAACGGACAGGAACCTTAACTATGGCTACACCTTC.

This clone was found once. This CDR3 is CSATSGETQYF. DNA for the CDR3: TGCAGTGCTACCTCGGGGGAGACCCAGTACTTC. The chain is built from TRBV20-1 and TRBJ2-5; D might be TRBD2 (5 bases). Trimming left V 4 bases short and J 5 bases short, with 8 bases between. Germline V gene data show CDR1 as DFQATT and CDR2 as SNEGSKA (reference sequence). The CDR3 is 11 residues long.

This chain connects TRBV7-6 to TRBJ2-3; 13 positions match TRBD2. The V and J ends lost 4 bases and 3 bases, in that order; junction bases with no gene match: 10. The CDR3 sequence is 18 residues long. Germline loops: CDR1 SGHVS, CDR2 FNYEAQ. The DNA for the CDR3 is TGTGCCAGCAGCTCCCGGACTAGCGGGGGCCTTCCAACAGATACGCAGTATTTT. It yields the protein CASSSRTSGGLPTDTQYF. Full variable domain (outside the CDR3, taken from reference TRBV7-6 and TRBJ2-3): GAGVSQSPRYKVTKRGQDVALRCDPISGHVSLYWYRQALGQGPEFLTYFNYEAQQDKSGLPNDRFSAERPEGSISTLTIQRTEQRDSAMYRCASSSRTSGGLPTDTQYFGPGTRLTVL.

This chain connects TRBV6-2 or TRBV6-3 to TRBJ1-5; 8 bases align to TRBD1. The CDR3 has 16 residues. Trimming removed 6 bases from V and 0 bases from J; junction bases left unmatched: 7. Looked up from germline, CDR1 is MNHEY and CDR2 is SVGEGT. The CDR3 nucleotides read TGTGCCAGCAGCGATGGACAGGGAGGTAGCAATCAGCCCCAGCATTTT. This sequence encodes CASSDGQGGSNQPQHF.

The CDR3 nucleotides are TGTGCCAGCAGCTTACTCGGGACTACAGGCTACAATGAGCAGTTCTTC. This codes for CASSLLGTTGYNEQFF. The chain employs TRBV7-2 and TRBJ2-1, with 7 nucleotides matching TRBD2. The CDR3 totals 16 residues. V was clipped by 2 bases and J by 3 bases; unmatched bases: 7. Germline CDR1 reads SGHTA; CDR2 reads FQGNSA.

This clone showed up just once. This sequence joins TRBV6-5 and TRBJ2-7; TRBD1 is a possible D gene (6 bases). Germline V gene sequence: CDR1 MNHEY, CDR2 SVGAGI. V lost 2 bases, J lost 3 bases, and 8 bases lay in between. The CDR3 consists of 13 residues. The CDR3 is CASSYGQNYEQYF. As DNA, the CDR3 is TGTGCCAGCAGTTACGGACAGAACTACGAGCAGTACTTC.

CDR3: CASSLGGGYQPQHF. CDR3 sequence (DNA): TGTGCCAGCAGCTTAGGGGGGGGTTATCAGCCCCAGCATTTT. This chain links TRBV7-2 with TRBJ1-5; D is possibly TRBD1 (5 bases). Germline V gives CDR1 SGHTA, CDR2 FQGNSA. V was shortened by 1 base and J by 5 bases, with 9 bases between the two germline ends. The length of the CDR3 is 14 residues.

The chain uses TRBV7-3 and TRBJ2-5, with D perhaps matching TRBD2 (6 bases). V was clipped by 5 bases and J by 2 bases, with 15 bases between them. CDR3 length: 15 residues. The germline CDR1 and CDR2 sequences are SGHTA and FQGTGA. This chain's CDR3 is CASSVRPGVQETQYF. The CDR3, as DNA: TGTGCCAGCAGCGTAAGACCGGGGGTGCAAGAGACCCAGTACTTC.

This clone was picked up one time. Other DNA sequences from this sample encode an identical CDR3 as well. The chain recombines TRBV27 with TRBJ1-2; no firm D call. CDR1 and CDR2 from the germline V gene are MNHEY and SMNVEV (reference sequence). V dropped 5 bases and J dropped 0 bases, with 7 bases sitting between them. This CDR3 has 13 residues. The DNA of the CDR3 is TGTGCCAGCAGTCTCGGGTCTAACTATGGCTACACCTTC. This gives the protein CASSLGSNYGYTF.

This clone has only a few counts. The chain joins TRBV7-9 to TRBJ1-2; 7 nucleotides line up with TRBD1. The V gene end was trimmed by 0 bases and the J gene end by 7 bases; junction bases not matched to a gene: 5. The germline V gene encodes CDR1 SEHNR and CDR2 FQNEAQ (reference sequence). This CDR3 is 14 amino acids long. Here the CDR3 reads CASSLASAGGGYTF. In nucleotides, the CDR3 is TGTGCCAGCAGCTTAGCCTCCGCAGGGGGTGGCTACACCTTC.

The table lists this clone with a count of one. This chain connects TRBV11-2 to TRBJ2-2; the match to TRBD1 covers 8 bases. The CDR3 spans 14 residues. Germline lookup yields CDR1 SGHAT and CDR2 FQNNGV. The junction had 5 bases not matched to a gene; V was cut back by 6 bases and J by 5 bases. CDR3 nucleotides: TGTGCCAGCAGGCGGACAGGGCGAACCGGGGAGCTGTTTTTT. Translating it yields CASRRTGRTGELFF.

This chain connects TRBV5-1 to TRBJ2-7, with D maybe TRBD1 (5 bases). This CDR3 is built from 14 residues. V was trimmed by 0 bases and J by 5 bases, leaving 12 bases between them. Germline V gene sequence: CDR1 SGHRS, CDR2 YFSETQ. CDR3 in DNA: TGCGCCAGCAGCTTGGCAGGGAAAGGGGACGAGCAGTACTTC. Translated, it gives CASSLAGKGDEQYF.